These T cell receptor beta chains were read from a single sample in a study of PD-1 blockade in classical Hodgkin lymphoma. The repertoire was sequenced with immunoSEQ multiplex PCR; TCRdb's copy has only in-frame clones and lacks some. The sample records 60,000 to 65,000 clones, about 87% being singletons. The sample was peripheral blood mononuclear cells (PBMCs), taken at baseline. These receptor sequences come from a human donor with classical Hodgkin lymphoma. Both conserved end residues are part of each CDR3.

cdr3_aa v_call
CASSRGLLSSGNTIYF TRBV19
CASSFDGNYGYTF TRBV11-2
CASSLVQGGRSIQYF TRBV7-9
CASSLRGVGTDTQYF TRBV13
CASSLGENVYNEQFF TRBV7-6
CASSLDANAYSGANVLTF TRBV5-1
CAWSPGDGTYGYTF TRBV30
CASGLGSTDTQYF TRBV12-5
CASSSRTSGVETQYF TRBV5-1
CASSLTGNQETQYF TRBV5-1
CSVVFGFGSNQPQHF TRBV29-1
CAISEGTSGGYEQFF TRBV10-3
CASSVRGVSGSLRYGYTF TRBV13
CATTARLANYGYTF TRBV15
CSVTGSSGTGVNIQYF TRBV29-1